This TCR beta chain emerged from a study of cytomegalovirus exposure and HLA in healthy donors. The study, taken as a whole, reports: Some highly shared sequence variants likely arose as a pipeline artifact.

This clone was observed once. What it binds is not known. Primers included in the PCR were 60 Vbeta and 13 Jbeta primers. Assay used: immunoSEQ multiplex PCR; TCRdb lists only in-frame clones, some missing. This sample has around 200,000 clones, with 70% to 80% found just once. This receptor was identified in a woman in her thirties in good health and CMV-seropositive. The material sequenced was PBMCs.

The CDR3 bases are TGTGCCAGCAGTTCCTCCCTTGGGATCCGAGGGGATACGCAGTATTTT. This codes for CASSSSLGIRGDTQYF. The chain is built from TRBV27 and TRBJ2-3, with D perhaps matching TRBD2 (5 bases). Germline CDR1 MNHEY, CDR2 SMNVEV (reference sequence). Trimming left V 4 bases short and J 6 bases short, with 20 bases between. CDR3 length: 16 amino acids.